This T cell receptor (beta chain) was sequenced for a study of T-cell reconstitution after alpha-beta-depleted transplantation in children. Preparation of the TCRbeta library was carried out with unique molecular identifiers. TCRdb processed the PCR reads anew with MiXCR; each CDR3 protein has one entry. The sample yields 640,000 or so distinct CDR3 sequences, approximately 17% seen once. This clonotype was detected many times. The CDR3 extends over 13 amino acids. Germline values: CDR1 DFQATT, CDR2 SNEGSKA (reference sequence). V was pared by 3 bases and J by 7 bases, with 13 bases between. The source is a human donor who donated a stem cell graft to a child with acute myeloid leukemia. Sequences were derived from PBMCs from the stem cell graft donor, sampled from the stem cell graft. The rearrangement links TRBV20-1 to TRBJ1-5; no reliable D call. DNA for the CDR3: TGCAGTGCTAGGGGCACGGGAAAACAGCCCCAGCATTTT. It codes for CSARGTGKQPQHF.